These 12 T cell receptor beta chains were sequenced from one sample in a study of blood T cell repertoires in COVID-19 (dated by TCRdb to between 2020 and 2021). The library was obtained by the immunoSEQ multiplex PCR assay. In its TCRdb copy, this immuneACCESS table keeps in-frame sequences only and misses some clones. Where compared with another copy, unresolved V genes explain less than half of these, and the others have no known cause. The sample table lists around 260,000 clones, 75% to 95% of them with a count of one. Jointly, the top ten make up approximately 2.6% of the sample. Sequences were obtained from peripheral blood. These receptors were collected from a young adult with COVID-19, enrolled during active disease.

The rearrangement links TRBV28 to TRBJ1-1; no clear D gene. The V and J ends lost 3 bases and 0 bases respectively, with 8 bases between them. Germline CDR1 is MDHEN and CDR2 is SYDVKM. The CDR3 is 14 amino acids. The CDR3, as DNA: TGTGCCAGCAGTTTGAGGGTTGTGAACACTGAAGCTTTCTTT. Its translation is CASSLRVVNTEAFF.

The V and J genes are TRBV5-1 and TRBJ2-7; D may be TRBD2 (5 bases). Trimming took off 5 bases at V and 0 bases at J, with 12 bases between the two ends. From germline, CDR1 is SGHRS and CDR2 YFSETQ. The CDR3 length is 14 residues. CDR3 amino acids: CASSFDGLSYEQYF. For the CDR3, the DNA is TGCGCCAGCAGTTTTGACGGACTCTCCTACGAGCAGTACTTC. Combining the CDR3 with reference TRBV5-1 and TRBJ2-7 gives the whole variable domain KAGVTQTPRYLIKTRGQQVTLSCSPISGHRSVSWYQQTPGQGLQFLFEYFSETQRNKGNFPGRFSGRQFSNSRSEMNVSTLELGDSALYLCASSFDGLSYEQYFGPGTRLTVT.

This chain connects TRBV7-2 to TRBJ2-7; 9 positions match TRBD2. V lost 7 bases, J lost 6 bases, and 7 bases stayed unmatched. This CDR3 has 13 amino acids. Germline CDR1 SGHTA, CDR2 FQGNSA. CDR3 nucleotide sequence: TGTGCCAGCACCCTAGCGGGAACAGGCGAGCAGTACTTC. It yields the protein CASTLAGTGEQYF.

The chain links TRBV5-1 to TRBJ2-5, with TRBD1 identical over 8 bases. There are 14 residues in the CDR3. The V and J ends lost 4 bases and 5 bases, in that order; junction bases with no gene match: 7. The V gene's germline CDR1 is SGHRS and CDR2 YFSETQ. The CDR3, as DNA: TGCGCCAGCAGCCCACCGACAGGGGAGGAGACCCAGTACTTC. Its protein product is CASSPPTGEETQYF. Together with reference TRBV5-1 and TRBJ2-5, the CDR3 gives the full variable domain: KAGVTQTPRYLIKTRGQQVTLSCSPISGHRSVSWYQQTPGQGLQFLFEYFSETQRNKGNFPGRFSGRQFSNSRSEMNVSTLELGDSALYLCASSPPTGEETQYFGPGTRLLVL.

This clone was detected only once. The rearrangement joins TRBV19 to TRBJ2-3; 9 positions agree with TRBD2. The CDR3 runs 15 residues. V trimming: 10 bases; J trimming: 2 bases; junction bases outside the gene matches: 10. CDR1 and CDR2 (germline): LNHDA, SQIVND (reference sequence). CDR3 residues: CATSAAGGPTDTQYF. The CDR3 bases are TGTGCCACATCGGCAGCGGGAGGACCCACAGATACGCAGTATTTT. The full variable domain, with the rest looked up from reference TRBV19 and TRBJ2-3, is DGGITQSPKYLFRKEGQNVTLSCEQNLNHDAMYWYRQDPGQGLRLIYYSQIVNDFQKGDIAEGYSVSREKKESFPLTVTSAQKNPTAFYLCATSAAGGPTDTQYFGPGTRLTVL.

The chain links TRBV4-2 to TRBJ1-4; unclear D gene. The CDR3 has 16 residues. Deletions cut 3 bases from V and 4 bases from J, with 15 bases between. Germline lookup yields CDR1 LGHNA and CDR2 YNFKEQ. The CDR3 reads CASSQPPLGSNEKLFF. DNA for the CDR3: TGTGCCAGCAGCCAGCCCCCCCTGGGCAGTAATGAAAAACTGTTTTTT.

There are a few counts of this clone. The CDR3 DNA is TGTGCCAGCAGTTTGCCCGGGGACAGGGCCCTCTCTGGAAACACCATATATTTT. Amino acid sequence: CASSLPGDRALSGNTIYF. The chain links TRBV28 to TRBJ1-3; 9 bases fit TRBD1. V was clipped by 3 bases and J by 0 bases; unmatched bases: 9. CDR3 length: 18 amino acids. CDR1 is MDHEN and CDR2 is SYDVKM in the germline V gene.

V and J are TRBV5-4 and TRBJ1-1; 10 bases line up with TRBD1. Per germline, CDR1 SGHNT and CDR2 YYREEE (reference sequence). The CDR3 has 16 amino acids. The trim removed 4 bases at V and 3 bases at J, leaving 9 bases unmatched. The DNA of the CDR3 is TGTGCCAGCAGCCGGGGACAGGGGAAGGGGGACACTGAAGCTTTCTTT. This gives the protein CASSRGQGKGDTEAFF.

The chain links TRBV9 to TRBJ2-1, with 8 nucleotides matching TRBD1. Germline CDR1 SGDLS, CDR2 YYNGEE. The CDR3 totals 18 residues. J lost 7 bases, V lost 3 bases, and 18 bases had no gene match. CDR3 in DNA: TGTGCCAGCAGCGGTGTGCCTGGACCCTGGACAGGGAGGAATGAGCAGTTCTTC. Amino acids: CASSGVPGPWTGRNEQFF.

This chain uses TRBV5-1 with TRBJ2-2, with D tentatively TRBD1 (7 bases). This CDR3 region has 16 residues. Between the trimmed V and J ends, which lost 4 bases and 0 bases, there was a span of 13 bases. Germline CDR1 SGHRS, CDR2 YFSETQ. CDR3 sequence: CASSRTGDSNTGELFF. The CDR3 DNA follows: TGCGCCAGCAGCCGAACAGGGGACTCGAACACCGGGGAGCTGTTTTTT.

V usage is TRBV5-4 and J usage is TRBJ2-3, with D tentatively TRBD2 (5 bases). Germline V gene lookup returns CDR1 SGHNT and CDR2 YYREEE (reference sequence). This CDR3 spans 14 amino acids. Trimming removed 4 bases at V and 4 bases at J, with 13 bases between. DNA of the CDR3: TGTGCCAGCAGCCGGCAGGACTGGGCAGATACGCAGTATTTT. Residues: CASSRQDWADTQYF.

The chain recombines TRBV27 with TRBJ1-6; 8 bases map to TRBD1. V dropped 6 bases and J dropped 10; count of bases not matched to a gene: 8. Germline CDR1 reads MNHEY; CDR2 reads SMNVEV (reference sequence). The CDR3 loop spans 14 amino acids. The CDR3 protein is CASSYGQGRSPLHF. CDR3 nucleotides: TGTGCCAGCAGCTACGGACAGGGTCGGTCACCCCTCCACTTT.